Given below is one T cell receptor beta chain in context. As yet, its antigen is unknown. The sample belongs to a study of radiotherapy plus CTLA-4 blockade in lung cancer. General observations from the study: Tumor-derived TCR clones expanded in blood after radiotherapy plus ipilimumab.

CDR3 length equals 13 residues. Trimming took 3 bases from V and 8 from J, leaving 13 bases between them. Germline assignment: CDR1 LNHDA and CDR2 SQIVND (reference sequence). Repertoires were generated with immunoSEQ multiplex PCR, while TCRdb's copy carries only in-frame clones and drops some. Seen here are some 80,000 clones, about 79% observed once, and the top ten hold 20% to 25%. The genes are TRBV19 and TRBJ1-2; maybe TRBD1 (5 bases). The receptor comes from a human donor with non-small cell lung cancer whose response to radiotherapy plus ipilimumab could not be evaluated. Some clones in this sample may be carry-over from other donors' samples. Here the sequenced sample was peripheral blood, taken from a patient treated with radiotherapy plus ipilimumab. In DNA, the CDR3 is TGTGCCAGTAGTATGGCGGGGCCCGGAGGCTACACCTTC. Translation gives CASSMAGPGGYTF.